This record concerns one T cell receptor (beta chain) sequence. This entry belongs to a study of cytotoxic CD8 clonotypes in ibrutinib-treated CLL. About the study: Among the patients, approximately ten presented as relapsed/refractory and about 15 as treatment-naive; fewer than 18 showed unmutated IGHV.

Produced via immunoSEQ multiplex PCR; TCRdb's table is partial and in-frame only. The repertoire includes over 150,000 clones, roughly 80% of them detected once, and roughly 2% sits in the top ten. The CDR3 runs to 16 residues. Germline V gene data show CDR1 as LNHNV and CDR2 as YYDKDF (reference sequence). Unmatched junction bases numbered 6, after V lost 0 bases and J lost 3 bases. The gene calls are TRBV15 and TRBJ2-3, with 7 bases that match TRBD2. The source material was PBMCs, sampled after 12 months of ibrutinib treatment. The sequence came from a human donor with chronic lymphocytic leukemia. The DNA for the CDR3 is TGTGCCACCAGCAGAGATCTGGGTAGCGGGACAGATACGCAGTATTTT. Translation: CATSRDLGSGTDTQYF.